Here is one T cell receptor beta chain with its context. The antigen it binds to is not known. Per-base quality was not reported, and no clone a single base away is much larger than it. This specimen belongs to a study of identical twins (TCRdb year 2016). Regarding the study in general: The study deep-sequenced TCR alpha and beta repertoires from monozygotic twins, unrelated adults of various ages and cord blood to test whether fetal clonotypes persist. Replicate twin experiments were performed at different times using different library preparation protocols to rule out contamination. The paper's findings and limits, for the study overall: In beta out-of-frame sequences, excess twin sharing was weaker, because having fewer shared sequences lowered the signal-to-noise ratio. Because the same donors could not be followed over many years, the conclusions relied on cross-sectional statistical analysis. Compared with coincidental sharing between unrelated individuals, out-of-frame TCR alpha sequences shared between twins had an excess of sequences with low generation probability. Abundant cord blood beta clonotypes had fewer insertions, young adult naive repertoires showed a similar but weaker trend, and memory repertoires showed no such trend. Recombination models systematically underestimated out-of-frame TCR alpha sharing in monozygotic twins but agreed with sharing between unrelated individuals. Zero-insertion analyses could be partly confounded by invariant T cells such as MAIT and iNKT, although diverse VJ usage argued against such confounding for most clonotypes.

The method was 5' RACE. Sequencing relied on an Illumina HiSeq 2000. A universal primer binding site was added through template switching, and the final cDNA carried a unique molecular identifier so that TCR cDNA molecules could be counted accurately. Specific primers in the conserved constant-segment region were used to synthesize first-strand cDNA for TCR alpha and beta chains. To control for contamination, each cDNA library was double barcoded with a SMART-Mk sample barcode plus Illumina barcodes. Two successive PCR steps introduced TruSeq adapter sequences along with Illumina sample barcodes. TCR alpha and beta cDNA libraries were sequenced on the Illumina HiSeq platform with custom primers. On the study's bioinformatics: Unique molecular identifiers were extracted from raw reads with MiGEC, and CDR3 positions were determined with MiXCR. Recombination models were inferred per individual with the repgenHMM and IGoR tools using an EM algorithm. Shared clonotype analysis was performed with the tcR package in R, normalizing sharing by the product of cloneset sizes. Out-of-frame nonproductive sequences were analyzed to study raw recombination free of thymic and clonal selection effects. TCRdb reanalyzed the raw reads on its own, using fastp at Q25 for trimming and MiXCR for clone calling, and kept in-frame beta chains. A single entry per CDR3 protein holds the most common genes and DNA from its merged rows. The V and J calls and clone size are TCRdb's, not the authors'. A total of 450,000 or so distinct CDR3 sequences appear in this sample, around 15% of them only once. Approximately 0.98% of the sample goes to the ten largest clones.

Trimmed from V: 3 bases; trimmed from J: 0 bases; junction bases lacking a gene match: 8. The CDR3 runs 16 residues from the cysteine to the phenylalanine. CDR3 DNA is the only sequence kept; it has 48 bases, read in frame from the first base. CDR1 and CDR2, looked up from the germline V gene, are ENHRY and SYGVKD. Every donor in the study was a healthy Caucasian. Three pairs of female monozygotic twins, all aged about 18 to 29 years, made up the twin cohort. Positive isolation kits from Invitrogen were used to isolate CD4+ and CD8+ T cell populations. This sample also appeared in a second study, on yellow fever vaccine responses in identical twins. The second investigation adds: According to the authors, in identical twins the way T cells responded to vaccination appeared partly convergent and partly personalized. In the study, vaccine-responding T cell clones were precisely tracked in identical twins.

The chain is encoded by TRBV10-3 joined to TRBJ2-7, with 7 central nucleotides matching TRBD1. Material for sequencing was CD4+ T cells sorted from blood. This TCR was recovered from a young woman in good health. The CDR3 in this case is CAISDKGQRSSYEQYF. Read as DNA, the sequence is TGTGCCATCAGTGATAAGGGACAGAGGAGCTCCTACGAGCAGTACTTC.